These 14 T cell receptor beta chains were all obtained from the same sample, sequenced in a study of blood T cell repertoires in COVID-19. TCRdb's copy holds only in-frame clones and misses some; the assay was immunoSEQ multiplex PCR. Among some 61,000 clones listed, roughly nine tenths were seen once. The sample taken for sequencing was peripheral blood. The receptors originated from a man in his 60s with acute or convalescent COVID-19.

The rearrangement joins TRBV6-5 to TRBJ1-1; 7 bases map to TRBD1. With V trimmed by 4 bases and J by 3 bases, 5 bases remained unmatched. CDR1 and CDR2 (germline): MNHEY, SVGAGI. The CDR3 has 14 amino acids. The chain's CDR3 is CASSSRQGDTEAFF. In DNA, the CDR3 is TGTGCCAGCAGTTCCCGACAGGGAGACACTGAAGCTTTCTTT.

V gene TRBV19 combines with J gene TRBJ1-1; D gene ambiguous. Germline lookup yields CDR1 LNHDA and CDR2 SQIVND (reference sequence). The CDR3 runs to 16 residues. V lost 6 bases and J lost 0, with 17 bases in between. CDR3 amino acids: CASRPPSLPMNTEAFF. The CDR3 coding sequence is TGTGCCAGTAGACCGCCAAGCCTCCCGATGAACACTGAAGCTTTCTTT.

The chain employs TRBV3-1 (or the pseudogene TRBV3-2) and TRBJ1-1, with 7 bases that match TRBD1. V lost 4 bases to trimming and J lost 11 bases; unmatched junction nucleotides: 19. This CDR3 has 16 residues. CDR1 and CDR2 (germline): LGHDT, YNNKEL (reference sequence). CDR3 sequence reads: CASSLSGTANTVGAFF. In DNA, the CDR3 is TGTGCCAGCAGCCTTTCTGGGACAGCTAACACTGTTGGGGCTTTCTTT.

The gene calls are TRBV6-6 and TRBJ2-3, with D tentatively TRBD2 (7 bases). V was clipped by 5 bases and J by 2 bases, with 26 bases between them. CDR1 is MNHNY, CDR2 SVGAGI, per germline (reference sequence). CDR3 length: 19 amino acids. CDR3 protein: CASSQGRVYPPGHTDTQYF. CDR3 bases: TGTGCCAGCAGTCAGGGGAGGGTGTACCCACCAGGGCACACAGATACGCAGTATTTT.

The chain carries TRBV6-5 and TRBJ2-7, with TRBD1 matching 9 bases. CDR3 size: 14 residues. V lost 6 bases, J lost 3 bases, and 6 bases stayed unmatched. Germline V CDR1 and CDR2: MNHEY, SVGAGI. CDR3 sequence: CASRQGAGYYEQYF. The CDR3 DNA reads TGTGCCAGCAGACAGGGGGCAGGTTACTACGAGCAGTACTTC.

The CDR3 DNA is TGTGCCAGCAGCGTAGGGGACAGGGGGCTTGGGGAGCAGTACTTC. Its protein product is CASSVGDRGLGEQYF. The rearrangement uses TRBV9 and TRBJ2-7, with 12 positions matching TRBD1. This CDR3 is built from 15 residues. V was clipped by 0 bases and J by 7 bases; unmatched bases: 5. The germline CDR1 and CDR2 sequences are SGDLS and YYNGEE.

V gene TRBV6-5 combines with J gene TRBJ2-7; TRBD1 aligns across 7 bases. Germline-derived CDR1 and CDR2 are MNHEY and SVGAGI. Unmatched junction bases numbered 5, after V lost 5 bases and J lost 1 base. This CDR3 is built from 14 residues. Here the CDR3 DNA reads TGTGCCAGCAGTACCTCGACAGGGTCCTACGAGCAGTACTTC. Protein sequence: CASSTSTGSYEQYF.

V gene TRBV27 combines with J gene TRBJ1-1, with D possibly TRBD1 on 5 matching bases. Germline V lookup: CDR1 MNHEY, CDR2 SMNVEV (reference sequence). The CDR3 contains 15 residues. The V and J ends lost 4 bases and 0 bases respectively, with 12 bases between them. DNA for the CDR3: TGTGCCAGCAGTTGGGGACTGCCATTGAACACTGAAGCTTTCTTT. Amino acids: CASSWGLPLNTEAFF.

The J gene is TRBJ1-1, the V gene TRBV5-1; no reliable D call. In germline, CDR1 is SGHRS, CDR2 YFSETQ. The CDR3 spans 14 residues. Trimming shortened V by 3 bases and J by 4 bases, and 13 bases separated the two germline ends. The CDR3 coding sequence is TGCGCCAGCAGCTCCCGGGAGGGCGGCACTGAAGCTTTCTTT. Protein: CASSSREGGTEAFF.

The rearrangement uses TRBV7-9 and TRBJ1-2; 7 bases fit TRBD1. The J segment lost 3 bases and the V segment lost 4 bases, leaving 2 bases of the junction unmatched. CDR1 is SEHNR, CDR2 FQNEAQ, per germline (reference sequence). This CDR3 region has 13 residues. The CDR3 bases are TGTGCCAGCAGCTCCAGGGGGTACTATGGCTACACCTTC. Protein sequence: CASSSRGYYGYTF.

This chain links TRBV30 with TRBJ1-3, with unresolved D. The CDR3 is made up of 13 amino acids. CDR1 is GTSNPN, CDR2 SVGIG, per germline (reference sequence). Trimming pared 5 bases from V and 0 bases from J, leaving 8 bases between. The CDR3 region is CAWEGLSGNTIYF. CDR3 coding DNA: TGTGCCTGGGAGGGCCTCTCTGGAAACACCATATATTTT.

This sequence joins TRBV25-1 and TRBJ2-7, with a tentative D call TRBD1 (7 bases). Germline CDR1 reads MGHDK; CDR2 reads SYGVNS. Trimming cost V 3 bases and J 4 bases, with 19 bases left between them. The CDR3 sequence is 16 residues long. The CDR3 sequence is CASSDTRGQSSYEQYF. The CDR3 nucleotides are TGTGCCAGCAGTGACACGCGGGGACAGTCATCTTACGAGCAGTACTTC.

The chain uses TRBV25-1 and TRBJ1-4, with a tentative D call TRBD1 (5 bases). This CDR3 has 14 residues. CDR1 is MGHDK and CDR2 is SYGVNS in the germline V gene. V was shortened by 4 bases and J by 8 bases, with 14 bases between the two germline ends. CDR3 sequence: CASSVWQGGEKLFF. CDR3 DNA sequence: TGTGCCAGCAGTGTATGGCAGGGAGGGGAAAAACTGTTTTTT.

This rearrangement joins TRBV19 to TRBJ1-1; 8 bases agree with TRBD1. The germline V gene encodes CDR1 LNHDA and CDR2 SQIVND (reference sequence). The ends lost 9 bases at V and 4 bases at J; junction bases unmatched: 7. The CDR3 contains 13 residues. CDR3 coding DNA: TGTGCCAGCGGACAGGGTCAGAGCACTGAAGCTTTCTTT. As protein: CASGQGQSTEAFF. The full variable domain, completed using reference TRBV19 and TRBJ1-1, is DGGITQSPKYLFRKEGQNVTLSCEQNLNHDAMYWYRQDPGQGLRLIYYSQIVNDFQKGDIAEGYSVSREKKESFPLTVTSAQKNPTAFYLCASGQGQSTEAFFGQGTRLTVV.